The 13 T cell receptor beta chains presented below share a single source sample, sequenced in a study of blood T cell repertoires in COVID-19. Method: immunoSEQ multiplex PCR; TCRdb's copy keeps in-frame clones and lacks some. This table has around 280,000 clones, around 88% appearing once. Input material: peripheral blood. Receptors were obtained from a woman aged 25 to 39 who had recovered from COVID-19.

This chain links TRBV27 with TRBJ1-1, with TRBD1 matching over 7 bases. The CDR3 extends over 15 amino acids. CDR1 is MNHEY, CDR2 SMNVEV, per germline (reference sequence). V was pared by 4 bases and J by 4 bases, with 9 bases of the junction left unmatched. CDR3 bases: TGTGCCAGCAGTTCCCCCCAAACAGGGGCCACTGAAGCTTTCTTT. It translates to CASSSPQTGATEAFF.

This clone was counted once. This sequence joins TRBV27 and TRBJ2-6; no clear D gene. Germline V gene lookup returns CDR1 MNHEY and CDR2 SMNVEV (reference sequence). CDR3 length: 15 amino acids. V gave up 2 bases and J gave up 0 bases, with 5 bases separating them. This CDR3 reads CASSLTNSGANVLTF. DNA of the CDR3: TGTGCCAGCAGTTTAACAAACTCTGGGGCCAACGTCCTGACTTTC.

A few counts support this clone. Sequence at one end of the junction differs from germline and may be a read error. The V gene is TRBV28, the J gene TRBJ2-7, with a tentative D call TRBD2 (5 bases). CDR3 length: 9 residues. Germline V gives CDR1 MDHEN, CDR2 SYDVKM. CDR3 in DNA: TGTGCCAGCTCTTCCGGGGAATCTTTC. This sequence encodes CASSSGESF.

The chain has TRBV4-1 and TRBJ2-5; 7 bases agree with TRBD1. V lost 1 base and J lost 2; bases outside the gene matches: 4. The germline CDR1 and CDR2 sequences are MGHRA and YSYEKL. The CDR3 runs to 15 residues. As DNA, the CDR3 is TGCGCCAGCAGCCAAGGCAGGGGGAGTCAAGAGACCCAGTACTTC. Its translation: CASSQGRGSQETQYF.

This clone was observed once. The chain is built from TRBV6-5 and TRBJ2-1, with 10 bases identical to TRBD2. Germline CDR1 reads MNHEY; CDR2 reads SVGAGI. The ends lost 5 bases at V and 8 bases at J; junction bases unmatched: 6. This CDR3 has 14 residues. CDR3: CASSRGLAIHEQFF. CDR3 bases: TGTGCCAGCAGTAGGGGACTAGCGATTCATGAGCAGTTCTTC.

This rearrangement joins TRBV7-9 to TRBJ2-2; 9 bases align to TRBD2. The V and J ends lost 9 bases and 2 bases, in that order; junction bases with no gene match: 4. This CDR3 contains 14 residues. Germline V lookup: CDR1 SEHNR, CDR2 FQNEAQ (reference sequence). The CDR3 DNA follows: TGTGCCAGAGGACTAGCGACCAACACCGGGGAGCTGTTTTTT. It is translated as CARGLATNTGELFF.

V and J are TRBV6-5 and TRBJ1-3; D gene unclear. The germline gives CDR1 MNHEY, CDR2 SVGAGI. V lost 5 bases and J 0 bases, leaving 11 bases between the germline ends. The CDR3 sequence is 15 residues long. CDR3 protein: CASSPGVSSGNTIYF. The DNA of the CDR3 is TGTGCCAGCAGTCCCGGGGTTTCCTCTGGAAACACCATATATTTT.

This sequence joins TRBV6-2 or TRBV6-3 and TRBJ1-1; D gene uncertain. CDR1 and CDR2 (germline): MNHEY, SVGEGT. V shed 2 bases and J shed 8 bases, with 18 bases lying between them. CDR3 size: 15 residues. The chain's CDR3 is CASSYPGRQVREAFF. DNA of the CDR3: TGTGCCAGCAGTTACCCCGGTCGTCAGGTTCGGGAAGCTTTCTTT.

The CDR3 region is CASSIYGRSYNEQFF. Written as DNA, the CDR3 is TGTGCCAGTAGTATCTACGGAAGGAGTTACAATGAGCAGTTCTTC. The chain has TRBV19 and TRBJ2-1; D uncertain. This CDR3 has 15 amino acids. Trimming left V 3 bases short and J 4 bases short, with 13 bases between. Looked up from germline, CDR1 is LNHDA and CDR2 is SQIVND (reference sequence).

The chain couples TRBV5-5 to TRBJ1-1, with a tentative D call TRBD1 (5 bases). V lost 1 base, J lost 0 bases, and 13 bases lay in between. The length of the CDR3 is 16 residues. Germline CDR1 is SGHKS and CDR2 is YYEKEE (reference sequence). This CDR3 reads CASSLYGASMNTEAFF. In DNA form, the CDR3 reads TGTGCCAGCAGCTTGTATGGGGCGTCTATGAACACTGAAGCTTTCTTT.

The chain has TRBV19 and TRBJ2-7, with TRBD2 as a possible D gene (5 bases). V was shortened by 5 bases and J by 3 bases, with 11 bases between the two germline ends. The CDR3 contains 13 residues. Germline assignment: CDR1 LNHDA and CDR2 SQIVND (reference sequence). CDR3: CASSPLAGYEQYF. CDR3 bases: TGTGCCAGTAGTCCTCTGGCGGGCTACGAGCAGTACTTC.

This clone was observed a handful of times. The chain joins TRBV7-2 to TRBJ1-1; D call uncertain. With 3 bases removed from V and 0 bases from J, the gap between germline ends came to 11 bases. Germline CDR1 reads SGHTA; CDR2 reads FQGNSA. CDR3 length equals 15 residues. CDR3 amino acids: CASSFGSFMNTEAFF. In DNA form, the CDR3 reads TGTGCCAGCAGCTTCGGGAGTTTCATGAACACTGAAGCTTTCTTT. Complete variable domain (other parts from reference TRBV7-2 and TRBJ1-1): GAGVSQSPSNKVTEKGKDVELRCDPISGHTALYWYRQSLGQGLEFLIYFQGNSAPDKSGLPSDRFSAERTGGSVSTLTIQRTQQEDSAVYLCASSFGSFMNTEAFFGQGTRLTVV.

The chain is built from TRBV11-2 and TRBJ1-2, with 7 bases lining up with TRBD1. The CDR3 spans 16 residues. Germline V CDR1 and CDR2: SGHAT, FQNNGV. The trim removed 0 bases at V and 4 bases at J, leaving 8 bases unmatched. The CDR3 DNA sequence: TGTGCCAGCAGCTTAGATGCAGACAGGGCGGGCTATGGCTACACCTTC. As protein: CASSLDADRAGYGYTF.